Listed below are T cell receptor beta chains from one sample, sequenced in a study of graft-versus-host responses after intestinal transplantation. Their specific antigens are unknown. Measured with immunoSEQ multiplex PCR; TCRdb has only the in-frame clones, and not every one. The sample shows about 90,000 clones, about 91% of them seen only once. The specimen was unstimulated CD4+ T cells sorted from spleen or lymph node cells, collected before transplant. These TCRs come from a human donor who was the organ donor for an intestinal transplant. The CDR3 runs from the conserved cysteine through the conserved F or W. A D gene is named only where the DNA matches it firmly. The listing skips clone size in some rows; elsewhere it reads once, few, many or a size class.

cdr3_aa: CASSQDLLANTGELFF; cdr3_nt: TGTGCCAGCAGCCAAGATCTACTAGCTAACACCGGGGAGCTGTTTTTT; v_call: TRBV4-2; d_call: NA; j_call: TRBJ2-2; clone_size: NA
cdr3_aa: CASSRASDTQYF; cdr3_nt: TGTGCCAGCAGCCGCGCATCGGATACGCAGTATTTT; v_call: TRBV7-8; d_call: NA; j_call: TRBJ2-3; clone_size: NA
cdr3_aa: CATSRGSGTEAFF; cdr3_nt: TGTGCCACCTCTAGGGGCTCGGGCACTGAAGCTTTCTTT; v_call: TRBV6-5; d_call: NA; j_call: TRBJ1-1; clone_size: NA
cdr3_aa: CASSLGGSPYEQYF; cdr3_nt: TGTGCCAGCAGTTTAGGAGGGTCCCCCTACGAGCAGTACTTC; v_call: TRBV28; d_call: NA; j_call: TRBJ2-7; clone_size: NA
cdr3_aa: CASGFNGRNNEQFF; cdr3_nt: TGTGCTAGTGGTTTCAACGGGAGGAATAATGAGCAGTTCTTC; v_call: TRBV12-5; d_call: TRBD2; j_call: TRBJ2-1; clone_size: NA
cdr3_aa: CASTLVGGPSSYNEQFF; cdr3_nt: TGTGCCAGCACCTTAGTGGGGGGGCCTTCGTCCTACAATGAGCAGTTCTTC; v_call: TRBV28; d_call: NA; j_call: TRBJ2-1; clone_size: NA
cdr3_aa: CASTGTGGAFF; cdr3_nt: TGCGCCAGCACAGGGACAGGGGGAGCTTTCTTT; v_call: TRBV5-1; d_call: TRBD1; j_call: TRBJ1-1; clone_size: NA
cdr3_aa: CASSQDATSSNTGELFF; cdr3_nt: TGCGCCAGCAGCCAAGATGCAACTAGCTCGAACACCGGGGAGCTGTTTTTT; v_call: TRBV4-1; d_call: NA; j_call: TRBJ2-2; clone_size: NA
cdr3_aa: CAISGTGGEGGYTF; cdr3_nt: TGTGCCATCAGCGGGACAGGGGGCGAAGGTGGCTACACCTTC; v_call: TRBV10-3; d_call: TRBD1; j_call: TRBJ1-2; clone_size: NA
cdr3_aa: CAISSQHTYNEQFF; cdr3_nt: TGTGCCATCAGTTCGCAACATACCTACAATGAGCAGTTCTTC; v_call: TRBV10-3; d_call: NA; j_call: TRBJ2-1; clone_size: NA
cdr3_aa: CASSPQSSGNTIYF; cdr3_nt: TGTGCCAGCTCACCACAGAGCTCTGGAAACACCATATATTTT; v_call: TRBV18; d_call: NA; j_call: TRBJ1-3; clone_size: NA
cdr3_aa: CASSEYRERGEQFF; cdr3_nt: TGTGCCAGCAGTGAGTACAGGGAAAGAGGTGAGCAGTTCTTC; v_call: TRBV6-1; d_call: NA; j_call: TRBJ2-1; clone_size: once
cdr3_aa: CSAKSEVRQFF; cdr3_nt: TGCAGTGCTAAATCAGAGGTGAGGCAGTTCTTC; v_call: TRBV20-1; d_call: NA; j_call: TRBJ2-1; clone_size: NA
cdr3_aa: CASSPDSLNTEAFF; cdr3_nt: TGTGCCAGCAGCCCGGACAGTTTGAACACTGAAGCTTTCTTT; v_call: TRBV7-9; d_call: NA; j_call: TRBJ1-1; clone_size: few
cdr3_aa: CASSLGLAGDQETQYF; cdr3_nt: TGTGCCAGCAGCCTGGGACTAGCGGGGGATCAAGAGACCCAGTACTTC; v_call: TRBV13; d_call: TRBD2; j_call: TRBJ2-5; clone_size: NA
cdr3_aa: CASSRQGGYTF; cdr3_nt: TGTGCCAGCAGCAGACAGGGTGGCTACACCTTC; v_call: TRBV7-9; d_call: TRBD1; j_call: TRBJ1-2; clone_size: NA
cdr3_aa: CATSREVSGSPLHF; cdr3_nt: TGTGCCACCAGCAGAGAAGTGAGCGGATCACCCCTCCACTTT; v_call: TRBV15; d_call: NA; j_call: TRBJ1-6; clone_size: NA
cdr3_aa: CASRPGTSGYNEQFF; cdr3_nt: TGTGCCAGCAGGCCTGGGACTAGCGGTTACAATGAGCAGTTCTTC; v_call: TRBV2; d_call: TRBD2; j_call: TRBJ2-1; clone_size: NA
cdr3_aa: CASRELRGYNEQFF; cdr3_nt: TGTGCCAGCAGAGAGCTCAGGGGGTACAATGAGCAGTTCTTC; v_call: TRBV2; d_call: TRBD1; j_call: TRBJ2-1; clone_size: NA
cdr3_aa: CASSQVGGGLADTQYF; cdr3_nt: TGTGCCAGCAGCCAAGTAGGGGGGGGCTTAGCAGATACGCAGTATTTT; v_call: TRBV4-2; d_call: NA; j_call: TRBJ2-3; clone_size: NA
cdr3_aa: CASSLWDKYEQYF; cdr3_nt: TGTGCCAGCAGTTTATGGGACAAATACGAGCAGTACTTC; v_call: TRBV28; d_call: NA; j_call: TRBJ2-7; clone_size: once
cdr3_aa: CASSDQGQLNTEAFF; cdr3_nt: TGTGCCAGCAGCGACCAGGGACAGCTTAACACTGAAGCTTTCTTT; v_call: TRBV7-2; d_call: TRBD1; j_call: TRBJ1-1; clone_size: NA
cdr3_aa: CAWSPGGSSYEQYF; cdr3_nt: TGTGCCTGGAGTCCGGGCGGGAGCTCCTACGAGCAGTACTTC; v_call: TRBV30; d_call: TRBD2; j_call: TRBJ2-7; clone_size: once
cdr3_aa: CASSESGSRTDTQYF; cdr3_nt: TGTGCCAGCAGTGAATCAGGGTCGCGCACAGATACGCAGTATTTT; v_call: TRBV6-1; d_call: NA; j_call: TRBJ2-3; clone_size: once
cdr3_aa: CASSLGPRGYSNQPQHF; cdr3_nt: TGTGCCAGCAGTTTGGGCCCAAGGGGATATAGCAATCAGCCCCAGCATTTT; v_call: TRBV28; d_call: NA; j_call: TRBJ1-5; clone_size: NA
cdr3_aa: CASSKCVLLGTGIVVHGYTF; cdr3_nt: TGTGCCAGCAGCAAATGTGTTCTGTTGGGGACAGGGATCGTAGTTCATGGCTACACCTTC; v_call: TRBV21-1; d_call: NA; j_call: TRBJ1-2; clone_size: NA
cdr3_aa: CAWSADRGPGSNQPQHF; cdr3_nt: TGTGCCTGGAGTGCGGACAGGGGGCCGGGGAGCAATCAGCCCCAGCATTTT; v_call: TRBV30; d_call: TRBD1; j_call: TRBJ1-5; clone_size: NA
cdr3_aa: CAWSVRGRLPGEQYF; cdr3_nt: TGTGCCTGGAGTGTACGTGGGAGGCTACCGGGGGAGCAGTACTTC; v_call: TRBV30; d_call: NA; j_call: TRBJ2-7; clone_size: NA
cdr3_aa: CASSEYGQEPTF; cdr3_nt: TGTGCCAGCAGTGAATATGGCCAGGAACCCACCTTC; v_call: TRBV25-1; d_call: NA; j_call: TRBJ1-2; clone_size: NA
cdr3_aa: CASSGRGAGAYEQYF; cdr3_nt: TGTGCCAGCAGCGGGAGGGGAGCCGGAGCCTACGAGCAGTACTTC; v_call: TRBV9; d_call: NA; j_call: TRBJ2-7; clone_size: NA
cdr3_aa: CASSVARGAYEQYF; cdr3_nt: TGTGCCAGCAGTGTCGCTCGGGGGGCCTACGAGCAGTACTTC; v_call: TRBV2; d_call: TRBD2; j_call: TRBJ2-7; clone_size: NA
cdr3_aa: CASSIRRGKHTEAFF; cdr3_nt: TGTGCCAGTAGTATTCGCCGGGGGAAACACACTGAAGCTTTCTTT; v_call: TRBV19; d_call: NA; j_call: TRBJ1-1; clone_size: NA
cdr3_aa: CASSPDRAAYNEQFF; cdr3_nt: TGTGCCAGCAGCCCCGACAGGGCGGCCTACAATGAGCAGTTCTTC; v_call: TRBV7-2; d_call: TRBD1; j_call: TRBJ2-1; clone_size: NA
cdr3_aa: CASHRQGDQPQHF; cdr3_nt: TGTGCCAGTCACCGACAGGGGGATCAGCCCCAGCATTTT; v_call: TRBV6-5; d_call: TRBD1; j_call: TRBJ1-5; clone_size: NA
cdr3_aa: CASSLGRGLGNTIYF; cdr3_nt: TGTGCCAGCAGCTTAGGCAGGGGGCTAGGAAACACCATATATTTT; v_call: TRBV13; d_call: TRBD1; j_call: TRBJ1-3; clone_size: NA
cdr3_aa: CASTDREGSHTQYF; cdr3_nt: TGTGCCAGCACGGACCGGGAGGGCTCACATACGCAGTATTTT; v_call: TRBV6-6; d_call: TRBD2; j_call: TRBJ2-3; clone_size: NA
cdr3_aa: CASRTDRGFEAFF; cdr3_nt: TGTGCCAGCAGGACCGACAGGGGCTTCGAAGCTTTCTTT; v_call: TRBV2; d_call: TRBD1; j_call: TRBJ1-1; clone_size: NA
cdr3_aa: CASSEILLAGETQYF; cdr3_nt: TGTGCCAGCAGTGAAATATTACTAGCGGGCGAGACCCAGTACTTC; v_call: TRBV2; d_call: TRBD2; j_call: TRBJ2-5; clone_size: NA
cdr3_aa: CASTSNQGAEKLFF; cdr3_nt: TGTGCCAGTACCTCAAACCAGGGGGCTGAAAAACTGTTTTTT; v_call: TRBV19; d_call: TRBD1; j_call: TRBJ1-4; clone_size: NA
cdr3_aa: CASRPPYANYGYTF; cdr3_nt: TGTGCCAGCAGACCCCCCTACGCTAACTATGGCTACACCTTC; v_call: TRBV7-8; d_call: NA; j_call: TRBJ1-2; clone_size: NA
cdr3_aa: CANLGGTLGYTF; cdr3_nt: TGTGCCAACCTAGGGGGAACACTTGGCTACACCTTC; v_call: TRBV6-5; d_call: NA; j_call: TRBJ1-2; clone_size: NA
cdr3_aa: CASSLVAVHGEQFF; cdr3_nt: TGTGCCAGCAGTTTGGTAGCGGTCCATGGTGAGCAGTTCTTC; v_call: TRBV27; d_call: NA; j_call: TRBJ2-1; clone_size: NA
cdr3_aa: CAISEKQGGYGNTIYF; cdr3_nt: TGTGCCATCAGTGAGAAGCAGGGAGGATATGGAAACACCATATATTTT; v_call: TRBV10-3; d_call: NA; j_call: TRBJ1-3; clone_size: NA
cdr3_aa: CASSGQAGGRETQYF; cdr3_nt: TGTGCCAGCAGCGGACAAGCGGGGGGGCGAGAGACCCAGTACTTC; v_call: TRBV9; d_call: TRBD2; j_call: TRBJ2-5; clone_size: NA
cdr3_aa: CAWGQQAEQYF; cdr3_nt: TGTGCCTGGGGACAGCAGGCCGAGCAGTACTTC; v_call: TRBV30; d_call: NA; j_call: TRBJ2-7; clone_size: once
cdr3_aa: CAGLRPLYEQYF; cdr3_nt: TGTGCCGGACTCAGACCCCTCTACGAGCAGTACTTC; v_call: TRBV14; d_call: NA; j_call: TRBJ2-7; clone_size: NA
cdr3_aa: CASSVVGGGPQETQYF; cdr3_nt: TGTGCCAGCAGCGTAGTCGGCGGGGGGCCTCAAGAGACCCAGTACTTC; v_call: TRBV9; d_call: TRBD2; j_call: TRBJ2-5; clone_size: NA
cdr3_aa: CALTSPPGHGEQPQHF; cdr3_nt: TGTGCATTAACCTCCCCCCCGGGACATGGTGAGCAGCCCCAGCATTTT; v_call: TRBV30; d_call: NA; j_call: TRBJ1-5; clone_size: NA
cdr3_aa: CASSVDNLNRGRGYTF; cdr3_nt: TGTGCCAGCAGCGTAGATAACCTGAACAGGGGTAGAGGCTACACCTTC; v_call: TRBV9; d_call: TRBD1; j_call: TRBJ1-2; clone_size: once
cdr3_aa: CASSLDARVGELFF; cdr3_nt: TGTGCCAGCAGCTTAGATGCCAGGGTCGGGGAGCTGTTTTTT; v_call: TRBV7-8; d_call: NA; j_call: TRBJ2-2; clone_size: once
cdr3_aa: CASSRFTSGGASDTQYF; cdr3_nt: TGCGCCAGCAGCCGATTTACTAGCGGGGGGGCTTCAGATACGCAGTATTTT; v_call: TRBV5-1; d_call: TRBD2; j_call: TRBJ2-3; clone_size: NA
cdr3_aa: CASRGLAGGPGDTQYF; cdr3_nt: TGTGCCAGTAGGGGACTAGCGGGGGGGCCGGGAGATACGCAGTATTTT; v_call: TRBV19; d_call: TRBD2; j_call: TRBJ2-3; clone_size: NA
cdr3_aa: CASSLRWAGNDPGNQPQHF; cdr3_nt: TGTGCCAGCAGCCTTAGGTGGGCAGGGAATGATCCTGGCAATCAGCCCCAGCATTTT; v_call: TRBV7-3; d_call: NA; j_call: TRBJ1-5; clone_size: NA
cdr3_aa: CASASQTGAWETQYF; cdr3_nt: TGTGCCAGCGCGAGCCAGACAGGGGCCTGGGAGACCCAGTACTTC; v_call: TRBV9; d_call: TRBD1; j_call: TRBJ2-5; clone_size: NA
cdr3_aa: CASSLLGPGQQETQYF; cdr3_nt: TGTGCCAGCAGCTTGTTAGGCCCTGGACAGCAAGAGACCCAGTACTTC; v_call: TRBV5-4; d_call: NA; j_call: TRBJ2-5; clone_size: NA
cdr3_aa: CASSQGGDRNQPQHF; cdr3_nt: TGCGCCAGCAGCCAAGGTGGGGACAGGAATCAGCCCCAGCATTTT; v_call: TRBV4-1; d_call: TRBD1; j_call: TRBJ1-5; clone_size: NA
cdr3_aa: CASSEISGNTIYF; cdr3_nt: TGTGCCAGCAGTGAAATATCTGGAAACACCATATATTTT; v_call: TRBV25-1; d_call: NA; j_call: TRBJ1-3; clone_size: NA
cdr3_aa: CASGRQGNQPQHF; cdr3_nt: TGTGCCAGCGGACGACAGGGTAATCAGCCCCAGCATTTT; v_call: TRBV6-5; d_call: TRBD1; j_call: TRBJ1-5; clone_size: NA
cdr3_aa: CASSFWPREGAEAFF; cdr3_nt: NA; v_call: TRBV5-8; d_call: NA; j_call: TRBJ1-1; clone_size: few